This note documents a single T cell receptor beta chain sequence. These data belong to a study of blood T cell repertoires in COVID-19. Study overall: Italy, Spain and the United States were the sources of the convalescent and acute COVID-19 samples. Sample material is recorded as cDNA or gDNA derived from T cells, B-cell-depleted T cells, or PBMCs.

In the authors' workflow: Estimation of nucleated cell counts relied on the amplification of reference gene primers. The assay was immunoSEQ multiplex PCR, and TCRdb's table has in-frame clones only and misses some. Clone size and V and J calls were adopted from that table, with D and trimming inferred from the DNA. The sample lists hundreds of thousands of clones, about 93% occurring once. Per germline, CDR1 SQVTM and CDR2 ANQGSEA. The junction had 5 bases not matched to a gene; V was cut back by 6 bases and J by 4 bases. The CDR3 has 14 residues. This receptor was identified in a woman between 18 and 29 years old who had recovered from COVID-19. J is TRBJ2-2 and V is TRBV29-1, with 10 bases fitting TRBD1. The sample was peripheral blood. The CDR3 region has the DNA TGCAGCGTCAGGACAGGGGGGGTCACCGGGGAGCTGTTTTTT. This sequence encodes CSVRTGGVTGELFF.